These T cell receptor beta chains were read from a single sample in a study of cytomegalovirus exposure and HLA in healthy donors. Method: immunoSEQ multiplex PCR; TCRdb's copy keeps in-frame clones and lacks some. The sample lists about 130,000 clones, about 66% occurring once. Sequencing was done on a sample of PBMCs. Receptors were obtained from a human donor in good health. Both conserved end residues are part of each CDR3. Each record gives: D gene, CDR3 length, J gene, clone size, V gene, CDR3 DNA, CDR3 protein. The D gene is left open where the match is weak. Only some rows state a clone size, as once, few, many or a class for expanded clones.

d_call: -
cdr3_length: 15
j_call: TRBJ2-7
clone_size: -
v_call: TRBV4-1
cdr3_nt: TGCGCCAGCAGCCAATCTAGCGCAGCCCAAGGGGAGCAGTACTTC
cdr3_aa: CASSQSSAAQGEQYF

d_call: TRBD2
cdr3_length: 18
j_call: TRBJ2-1
clone_size: -
v_call: TRBV7-9
cdr3_nt: TGTGCCAGCACCTCGGACACGGGAGGACTAGCCCGGTACAATGAGCAGTTCTTC
cdr3_aa: CASTSDTGGLARYNEQFF

d_call: TRBD1
cdr3_length: 14
j_call: TRBJ2-1
clone_size: -
v_call: TRBV28
cdr3_nt: TGTGCCAGCAGTGCGTGGACAGGGGGCAATGAGCAGTTCTTC
cdr3_aa: CASSAWTGGNEQFF

d_call: -
cdr3_length: 16
j_call: TRBJ2-3
clone_size: -
v_call: TRBV27
cdr3_nt: TGTGCCAGCAGTTTATTTTCAGGGGTGGAAAAACATACGCAGTATTTT
cdr3_aa: CASSLFSGVEKHTQYF

d_call: TRBD2
cdr3_length: 15
j_call: TRBJ2-7
clone_size: -
v_call: TRBV4-1
cdr3_nt: TGCGCCAGCAGCCAGGGAGGGGCCGGGGCCTACGAGCAGTACTTC
cdr3_aa: CASSQGGAGAYEQYF

d_call: -
cdr3_length: 17
j_call: TRBJ1-1
clone_size: -
v_call: TRBV4-1
cdr3_nt: TGCGCCAGCAGCCAATATCCCGTCGGAAGCGGGAGCACTGAAGCTTTCTTT
cdr3_aa: CASSQYPVGSGSTEAFF

d_call: -
cdr3_length: 14
j_call: TRBJ2-7
clone_size: -
v_call: TRBV27
cdr3_nt: TGTGCCAGCAGTTTTGTCTCTAGCCCCTACGAGCAGTACTTC
cdr3_aa: CASSFVSSPYEQYF

d_call: -
cdr3_length: 14
j_call: TRBJ2-3
clone_size: once
v_call: TRBV9
cdr3_nt: TGTGCCAGCAGCGTGCGGAGAGGAGCAGATACGCAGTATTTT
cdr3_aa: CASSVRRGADTQYF

d_call: TRBD2
cdr3_length: 15
j_call: TRBJ2-3
clone_size: -
v_call: TRBV10-3
cdr3_nt: TGTGCCATCAGCACTAGCGGGAGGAAGGCAGATACGCAGTATTTT
cdr3_aa: CAISTSGRKADTQYF

d_call: -
cdr3_length: 16
j_call: TRBJ1-1
clone_size: -
v_call: TRBV28
cdr3_nt: TGTGCCAGCACAACGCTCGGGCCTTGGGGCGACACTGAAGCTTTCTTT
cdr3_aa: CASTTLGPWGDTEAFF

d_call: TRBD2
cdr3_length: 14
j_call: TRBJ2-3
clone_size: few
v_call: TRBV4-1
cdr3_nt: TGCGCCAGCAGCCTACTAGCGGGAGGAAGTACGCAGTATTTT
cdr3_aa: CASSLLAGGSTQYF

d_call: -
cdr3_length: 14
j_call: TRBJ2-5
clone_size: -
v_call: TRBV27
cdr3_nt: TGTGCCAGCAGTTTTTTTCAGGGAGGAGAGACCCAGTACTTC
cdr3_aa: CASSFFQGGETQYF

d_call: TRBD2
cdr3_length: 15
j_call: TRBJ2-3
clone_size: once
v_call: TRBV19
cdr3_nt: TGTGCCAGTAGTAGAGGAGCGGGAGGCCTATATACGCAGTATTTT
cdr3_aa: CASSRGAGGLYTQYF

d_call: -
cdr3_length: 15
j_call: TRBJ2-4
clone_size: -
v_call: TRBV7-9
cdr3_nt: TGTGCCAGCAGCCCGAACAGGGCTTCCAAAAACATTCAGTACTTC
cdr3_aa: CASSPNRASKNIQYF

d_call: TRBD1
cdr3_length: 14
j_call: TRBJ1-4
clone_size: -
v_call: TRBV18
cdr3_nt: TGTGCCAGCTCACCAAGGGGGCGTGGGGAAAAACTGTTTTTT
cdr3_aa: CASSPRGRGEKLFF

d_call: -
cdr3_length: 13
j_call: TRBJ2-3
clone_size: -
v_call: TRBV7-8
cdr3_nt: TGTGCCAGCAGCTTACATCGCGGAGATACGCAGTATTTT
cdr3_aa: CASSLHRGDTQYF

d_call: -
cdr3_length: 11
j_call: TRBJ1-2
clone_size: -
v_call: TRBV19
cdr3_nt: TGTGCCAGTAGTATTCTCTCTGGCTACACCTTC
cdr3_aa: CASSILSGYTF

d_call: TRBD1
cdr3_length: 15
j_call: TRBJ1-5
clone_size: -
v_call: TRBV28
cdr3_nt: TGTGCCAGCAGTCCTGGACAGGGGAACAATCAGCCCCAGCATTTT
cdr3_aa: CASSPGQGNNQPQHF

d_call: TRBD2
cdr3_length: 15
j_call: TRBJ2-2
clone_size: -
v_call: TRBV15
cdr3_nt: TGTGCCACCAGCAGAGGGCTAGCGGGAAGCGGGGAGCTGTTTTTT
cdr3_aa: CATSRGLAGSGELFF

d_call: TRBD1
cdr3_length: 15
j_call: TRBJ1-2
clone_size: -
v_call: TRBV6-1
cdr3_nt: TGTGCCAGCAGTGGGGACAGGGTTCTTAACTATGGCTACACCTTC
cdr3_aa: CASSGDRVLNYGYTF

d_call: TRBD1
cdr3_length: 16
j_call: TRBJ1-5
clone_size: -
v_call: TRBV6-6
cdr3_nt: TGTGCCAGCAGTCCCGCCGGACAGGGGCATAATCAGCCCCAGCATTTT
cdr3_aa: CASSPAGQGHNQPQHF

d_call: -
cdr3_length: 14
j_call: TRBJ2-7
clone_size: -
v_call: TRBV28
cdr3_nt: TGTGCCAGCAGGTACAGTCAGGCTTTCTACGAGCAGTACTTC
cdr3_aa: CASRYSQAFYEQYF

d_call: -
cdr3_length: 16
j_call: TRBJ2-2
clone_size: -
v_call: TRBV5-1
cdr3_nt: TGCGCCAGCAGCCTCTTTCGGGTACCCAACACCGGGGAGCTGTTTTTT
cdr3_aa: CASSLFRVPNTGELFF

d_call: TRBD1
cdr3_length: 14
j_call: TRBJ2-7
clone_size: -
v_call: TRBV27
cdr3_nt: TGTGCCAGCAGTTCAGGGGGCGCGAAGTACGAGCAGTACTTC
cdr3_aa: CASSSGGAKYEQYF

d_call: TRBD1
cdr3_length: 13
j_call: TRBJ2-7
clone_size: -
v_call: TRBV7-8
cdr3_nt: TGTGCCAGCAGCTTAGACCGACAGGGTCTGGGGTACTTC
cdr3_aa: CASSLDRQGLGYF

d_call: -
cdr3_length: 14
j_call: TRBJ2-5
clone_size: -
v_call: TRBV2
cdr3_nt: TGTGCCAGCAGTTGGACAGTCCCCCAAGAGACCCAGTACTTC
cdr3_aa: CASSWTVPQETQYF

d_call: TRBD1
cdr3_length: 15
j_call: TRBJ2-7
clone_size: -
v_call: TRBV6-6
cdr3_nt: TGTGCCAGCAGTTACTCGACTCGGACAGGCAAGGAGCAGTACTTC
cdr3_aa: CASSYSTRTGKEQYF

d_call: -
cdr3_length: 13
j_call: TRBJ2-1
clone_size: -
v_call: TRBV6-5
cdr3_nt: TGTGCCAGCAGTTACTCGAGGGAGGATGAGCAGTTCTTC
cdr3_aa: CASSYSREDEQFF

d_call: TRBD2
cdr3_length: 16
j_call: TRBJ2-3
clone_size: -
v_call: TRBV5-8
cdr3_nt: TGTGCCAGCGAGAAAGGGACTAGCGGTTTCTCAGATACGCAGTATTTT
cdr3_aa: CASEKGTSGFSDTQYF

d_call: -
cdr3_length: 12
j_call: TRBJ2-1
clone_size: once
v_call: TRBV7-3
cdr3_nt: TGTGCCAGCAGCACGGGGGACGGCGGACGGTTCTTC
cdr3_aa: CASSTGDGGRFF

d_call: TRBD2
cdr3_length: 14
j_call: TRBJ2-1
clone_size: -
v_call: TRBV10-2
cdr3_nt: TGCGCCAGCAGTGAGTCGGCTAGCGGCATCAAGCAGTTCTTC
cdr3_aa: CASSESASGIKQFF

d_call: TRBD2
cdr3_length: 16
j_call: TRBJ2-7
clone_size: -
v_call: TRBV4-1
cdr3_nt: TGCGCCAGCAGCCAAGGGGGACTAGCGGGAGGCTACGAGCAGTACTTC
cdr3_aa: CASSQGGLAGGYEQYF

d_call: -
cdr3_length: 18
j_call: TRBJ2-1
clone_size: once
v_call: TRBV5-4
cdr3_nt: TGTGCTAGCAGCTTGGCGTCAGGGGCCGGGACCCTGCGCGGTGAGCAGTTCTTC
cdr3_aa: CASSLASGAGTLRGEQFF

d_call: TRBD1
cdr3_length: 14
j_call: TRBJ2-7
clone_size: -
v_call: TRBV27
cdr3_nt: TGTGCCAGCAGACCGCGACAGGGGCGGTACGAGCAGTACTTC
cdr3_aa: CASRPRQGRYEQYF